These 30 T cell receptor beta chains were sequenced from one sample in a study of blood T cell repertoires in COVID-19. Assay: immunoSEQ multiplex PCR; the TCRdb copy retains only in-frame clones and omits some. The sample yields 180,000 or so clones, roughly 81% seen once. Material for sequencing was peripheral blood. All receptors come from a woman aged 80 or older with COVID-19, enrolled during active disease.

The CDR3 loop reads CASSQDVAPLAGSTDTQYF. CDR3 nucleotide sequence: TGCGCCAGCAGCCAAGATGTAGCCCCTCTAGCGGGTAGCACAGATACGCAGTATTTT. The chain couples TRBV4-3 to TRBJ2-3; 8 bases are shared with TRBD2. The CDR3 has 19 amino acids. V was pared by 0 bases and J by 0 bases, with 11 bases of the junction left unmatched. CDR1 LGHNA and CDR2 YSLEER come from the germline V gene.

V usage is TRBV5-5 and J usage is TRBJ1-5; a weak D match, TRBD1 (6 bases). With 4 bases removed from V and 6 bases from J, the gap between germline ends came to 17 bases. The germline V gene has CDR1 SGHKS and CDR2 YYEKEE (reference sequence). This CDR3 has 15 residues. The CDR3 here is CASSQITGLGQPQHF. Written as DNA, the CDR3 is TGTGCCAGCAGCCAGATTACAGGGCTTGGTCAGCCCCAGCATTTT.

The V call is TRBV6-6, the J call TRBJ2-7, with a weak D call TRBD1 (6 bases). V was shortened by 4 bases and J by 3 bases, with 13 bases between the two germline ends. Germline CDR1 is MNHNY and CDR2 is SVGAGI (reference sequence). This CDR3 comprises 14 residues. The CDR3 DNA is TGTGCCAGCAGTTTGCCGGACAGAAACTACGAGCAGTACTTC. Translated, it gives CASSLPDRNYEQYF.

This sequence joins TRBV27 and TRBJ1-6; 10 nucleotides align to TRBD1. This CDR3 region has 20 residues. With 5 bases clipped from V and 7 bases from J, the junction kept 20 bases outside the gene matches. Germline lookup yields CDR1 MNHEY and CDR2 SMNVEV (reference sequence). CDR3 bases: TGTGCCAGCAGTATGACCTGGGACAGGGGAGGTGGTGGGGGCAATTCACCCCTCCACTTT. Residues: CASSMTWDRGGGGGNSPLHF.

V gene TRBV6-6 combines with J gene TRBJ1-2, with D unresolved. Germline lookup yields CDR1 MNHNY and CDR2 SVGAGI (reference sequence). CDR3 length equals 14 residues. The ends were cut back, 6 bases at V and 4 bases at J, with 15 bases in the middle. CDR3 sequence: CASSPGITGYGYTF. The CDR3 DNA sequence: TGTGCCAGCAGCCCGGGGATTACCGGCTATGGCTACACCTTC.

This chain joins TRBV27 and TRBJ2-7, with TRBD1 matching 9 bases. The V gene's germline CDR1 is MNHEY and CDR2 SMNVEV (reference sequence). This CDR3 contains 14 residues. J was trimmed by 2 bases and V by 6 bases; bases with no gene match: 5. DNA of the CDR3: TGTGCCAGCAGCCGGACAGGGGTTACCTACGAGCAGTACTTC. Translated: CASSRTGVTYEQYF.

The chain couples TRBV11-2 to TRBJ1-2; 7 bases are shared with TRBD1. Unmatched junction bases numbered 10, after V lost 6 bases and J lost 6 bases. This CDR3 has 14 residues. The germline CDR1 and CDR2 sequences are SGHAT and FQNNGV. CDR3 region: CASSFPGGMDGYTF. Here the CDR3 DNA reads TGTGCCAGCAGTTTCCCAGGGGGAATGGATGGCTACACCTTC.

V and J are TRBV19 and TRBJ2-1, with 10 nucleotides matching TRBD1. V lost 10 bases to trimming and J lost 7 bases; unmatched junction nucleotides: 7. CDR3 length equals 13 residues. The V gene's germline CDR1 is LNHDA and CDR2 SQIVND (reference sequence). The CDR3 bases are TGTGCCACCAGGGACAGGGGAACGAATGAGCAGTTCTTC. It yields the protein CATRDRGTNEQFF.

CDR3 protein: CASSPLAGGYTGELFF. Here the CDR3 DNA reads TGTGCCAGCAGCCCTTTAGCGGGAGGGTACACCGGGGAGCTGTTTTTT. This sequence joins TRBV7-8 and TRBJ2-2; TRBD2 matches at 11 bases. Germline-derived CDR1 and CDR2 are SGHVS and FQNEAQ. The CDR3 runs to 16 residues. V was pared by 5 bases and J by 3 bases, with 5 bases of the junction left unmatched.

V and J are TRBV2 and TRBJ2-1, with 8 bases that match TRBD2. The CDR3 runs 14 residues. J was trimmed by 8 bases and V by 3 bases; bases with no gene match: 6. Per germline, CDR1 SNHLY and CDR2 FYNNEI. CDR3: CASSEVAGWDEQFF. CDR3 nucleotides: TGTGCCAGCAGTGAGGTAGCGGGGTGGGATGAGCAGTTCTTC.

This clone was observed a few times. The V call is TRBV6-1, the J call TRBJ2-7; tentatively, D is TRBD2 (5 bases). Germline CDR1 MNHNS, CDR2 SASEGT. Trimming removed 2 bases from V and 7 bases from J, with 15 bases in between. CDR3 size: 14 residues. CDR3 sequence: CASSENTHPGEQYF. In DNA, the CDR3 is TGTGCCAGCAGTGAAAACACCCACCCGGGGGAGCAGTACTTC.

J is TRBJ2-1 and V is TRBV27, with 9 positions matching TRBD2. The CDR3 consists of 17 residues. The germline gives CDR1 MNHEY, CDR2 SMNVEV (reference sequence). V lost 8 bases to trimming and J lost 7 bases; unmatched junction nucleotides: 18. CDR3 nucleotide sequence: TGTGCCAGCGCACGGTCCCTAGTAGCGGGAGTGGCTAATGAGCAGTTCTTC. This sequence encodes CASARSLVAGVANEQFF.

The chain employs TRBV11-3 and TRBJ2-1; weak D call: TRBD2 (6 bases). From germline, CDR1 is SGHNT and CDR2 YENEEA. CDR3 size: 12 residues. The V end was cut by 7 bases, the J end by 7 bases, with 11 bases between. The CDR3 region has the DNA TGTGCCAGCAAAAGACGGGGGAATGAGCAGTTCTTC. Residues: CASKRRGNEQFF.

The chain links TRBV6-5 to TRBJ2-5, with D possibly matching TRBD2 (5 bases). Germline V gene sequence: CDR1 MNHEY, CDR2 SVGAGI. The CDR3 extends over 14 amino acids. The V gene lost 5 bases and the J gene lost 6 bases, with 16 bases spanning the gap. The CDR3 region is CASSPDRTGKTQYF. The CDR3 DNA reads TGTGCCAGCAGTCCCGACCGGACTGGGAAGACCCAGTACTTC.

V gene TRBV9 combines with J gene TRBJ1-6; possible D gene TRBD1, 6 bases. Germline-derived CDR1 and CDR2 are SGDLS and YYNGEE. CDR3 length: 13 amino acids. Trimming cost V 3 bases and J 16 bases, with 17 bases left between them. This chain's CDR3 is CASSAVRGAELHF. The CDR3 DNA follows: TGTGCCAGCAGCGCCGTCCGGGGGGCCGAACTCCACTTT.

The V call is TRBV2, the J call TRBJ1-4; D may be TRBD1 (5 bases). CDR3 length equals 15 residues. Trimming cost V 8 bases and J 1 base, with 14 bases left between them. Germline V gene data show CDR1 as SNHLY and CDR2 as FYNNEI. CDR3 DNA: TGTGCCAGCGCCAGGGCATCACAAACTAATGAAAAACTGTTTTTT. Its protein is CASARASQTNEKLFF. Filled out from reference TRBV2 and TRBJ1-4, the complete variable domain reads EPEVTQTPSHQVTQMGQEVILRCVPISNHLYFYWYRQILGQKVEFLVSFYNNEISEKSEIFDDQFSVERPDGSNFTLKIRSTKLEDSAMYFCASARASQTNEKLFFGSGTQLSVL.

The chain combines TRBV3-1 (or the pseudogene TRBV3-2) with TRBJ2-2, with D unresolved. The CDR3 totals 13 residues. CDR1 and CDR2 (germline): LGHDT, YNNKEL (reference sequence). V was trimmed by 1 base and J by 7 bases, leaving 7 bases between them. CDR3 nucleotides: TGTGCCAGCAGCCAAGCAGTTATCGGGGAGCTGTTTTTT. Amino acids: CASSQAVIGELFF.

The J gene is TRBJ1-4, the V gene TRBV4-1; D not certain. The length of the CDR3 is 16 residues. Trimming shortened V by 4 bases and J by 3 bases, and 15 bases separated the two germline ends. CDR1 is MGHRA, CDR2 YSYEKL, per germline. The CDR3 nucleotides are TGCGCCAGCAGCCGCGTGGCGGCAGCTCCTAATGAAAAACTGTTTTTT. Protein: CASSRVAAAPNEKLFF.

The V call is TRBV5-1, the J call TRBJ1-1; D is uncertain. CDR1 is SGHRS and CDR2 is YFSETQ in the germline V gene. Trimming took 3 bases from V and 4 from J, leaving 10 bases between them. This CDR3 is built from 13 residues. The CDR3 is CASSSEAATEAFF. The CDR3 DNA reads TGCGCCAGCAGCTCGGAGGCCGCCACTGAAGCTTTCTTT.

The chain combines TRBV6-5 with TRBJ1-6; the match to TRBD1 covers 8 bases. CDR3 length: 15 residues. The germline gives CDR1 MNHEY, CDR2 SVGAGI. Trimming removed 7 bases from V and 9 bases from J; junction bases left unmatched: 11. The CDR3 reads CASTKYTGGTSPLHF. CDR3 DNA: TGTGCCAGCACCAAGTACACAGGGGGAACTTCACCCCTCCACTTT.

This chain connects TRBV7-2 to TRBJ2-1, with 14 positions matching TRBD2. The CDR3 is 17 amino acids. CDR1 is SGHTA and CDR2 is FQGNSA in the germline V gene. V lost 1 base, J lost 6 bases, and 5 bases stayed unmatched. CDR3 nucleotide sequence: TGTGCCAGCAGCTTAGAGGAGGGACTAGCGGGAGTCAATGAGCAGTTCTTC. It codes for CASSLEEGLAGVNEQFF.

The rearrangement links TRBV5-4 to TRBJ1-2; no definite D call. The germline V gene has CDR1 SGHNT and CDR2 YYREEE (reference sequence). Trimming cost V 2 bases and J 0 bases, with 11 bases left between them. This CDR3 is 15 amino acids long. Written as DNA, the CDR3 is TGTGCCAGCAGCTTTAGGTCCGGAGCTAACTATGGCTACACCTTC. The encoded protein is CASSFRSGANYGYTF.

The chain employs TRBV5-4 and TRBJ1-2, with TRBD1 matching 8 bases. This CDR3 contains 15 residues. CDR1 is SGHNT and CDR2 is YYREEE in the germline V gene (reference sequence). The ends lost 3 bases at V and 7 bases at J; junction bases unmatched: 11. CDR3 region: CASSSPTDRGSGYTF. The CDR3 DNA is TGTGCCAGCAGCTCGCCCACCGACAGGGGATCTGGCTACACCTTC.

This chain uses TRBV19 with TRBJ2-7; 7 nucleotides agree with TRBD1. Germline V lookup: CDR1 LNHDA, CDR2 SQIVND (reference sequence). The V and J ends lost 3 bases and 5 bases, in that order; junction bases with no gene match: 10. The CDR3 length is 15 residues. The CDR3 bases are TGTGCCAGTAGTATCTCCCCCGACAGGGCCCACGAGCAGTACTTC. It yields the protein CASSISPDRAHEQYF.

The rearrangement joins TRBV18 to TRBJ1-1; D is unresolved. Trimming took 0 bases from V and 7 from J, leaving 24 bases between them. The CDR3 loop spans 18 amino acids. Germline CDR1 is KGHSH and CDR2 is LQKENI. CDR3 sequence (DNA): TGTGCCAGCTCACCACCGGTATACAGTCGCAAACACGAATTTGAAGCTTTCTTT. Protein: CASSPPVYSRKHEFEAFF.

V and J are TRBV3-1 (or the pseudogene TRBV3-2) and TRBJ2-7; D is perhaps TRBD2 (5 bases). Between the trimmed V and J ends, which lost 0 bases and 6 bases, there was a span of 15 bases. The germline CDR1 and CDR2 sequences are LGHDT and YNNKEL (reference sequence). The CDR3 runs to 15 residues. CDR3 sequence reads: CASSQEGVLAGEQYF. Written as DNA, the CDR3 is TGTGCCAGCAGCCAAGAAGGTGTCCTAGCAGGCGAGCAGTACTTC.

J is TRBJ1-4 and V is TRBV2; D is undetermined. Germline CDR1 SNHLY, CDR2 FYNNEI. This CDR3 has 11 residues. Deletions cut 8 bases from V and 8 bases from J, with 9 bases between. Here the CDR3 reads CASHGEEKLFF. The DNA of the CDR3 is TGTGCCAGCCATGGGGAGGAAAAACTGTTTTTT.

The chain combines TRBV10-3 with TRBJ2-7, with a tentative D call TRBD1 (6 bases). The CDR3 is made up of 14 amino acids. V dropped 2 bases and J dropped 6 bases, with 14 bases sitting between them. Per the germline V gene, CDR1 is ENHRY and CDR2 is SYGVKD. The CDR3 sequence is CAISESMDRGEQYF. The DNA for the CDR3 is TGTGCCATCAGTGAGAGTATGGACAGAGGCGAGCAGTACTTC.

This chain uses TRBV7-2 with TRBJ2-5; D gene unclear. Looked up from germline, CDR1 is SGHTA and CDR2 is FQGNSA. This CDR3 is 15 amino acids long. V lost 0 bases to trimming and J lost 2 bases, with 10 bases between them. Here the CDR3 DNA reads TGTGCCAGCAGCTTAGCGCGTCGTATACAAGAGACCCAGTACTTC. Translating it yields CASSLARRIQETQYF.

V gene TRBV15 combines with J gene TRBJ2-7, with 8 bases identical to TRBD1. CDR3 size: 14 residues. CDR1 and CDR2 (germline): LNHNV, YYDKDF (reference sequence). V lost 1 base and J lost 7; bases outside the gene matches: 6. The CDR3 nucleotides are TGTGCCACCAGCAGAGTAGGACAGGGTGGTGAGCAGTACTTC. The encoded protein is CATSRVGQGGEQYF. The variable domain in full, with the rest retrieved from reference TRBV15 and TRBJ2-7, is DAMVIQNPRYQVTQFGKPVTLSCSQTLNHNVMYWYQQKSSQAPKLLFHYYDKDFNNEADTPDNFQSRRPNTSFCFLDIRSPGLGDTAMYLCATSRVGQGGEQYFGPGTRLTVT.